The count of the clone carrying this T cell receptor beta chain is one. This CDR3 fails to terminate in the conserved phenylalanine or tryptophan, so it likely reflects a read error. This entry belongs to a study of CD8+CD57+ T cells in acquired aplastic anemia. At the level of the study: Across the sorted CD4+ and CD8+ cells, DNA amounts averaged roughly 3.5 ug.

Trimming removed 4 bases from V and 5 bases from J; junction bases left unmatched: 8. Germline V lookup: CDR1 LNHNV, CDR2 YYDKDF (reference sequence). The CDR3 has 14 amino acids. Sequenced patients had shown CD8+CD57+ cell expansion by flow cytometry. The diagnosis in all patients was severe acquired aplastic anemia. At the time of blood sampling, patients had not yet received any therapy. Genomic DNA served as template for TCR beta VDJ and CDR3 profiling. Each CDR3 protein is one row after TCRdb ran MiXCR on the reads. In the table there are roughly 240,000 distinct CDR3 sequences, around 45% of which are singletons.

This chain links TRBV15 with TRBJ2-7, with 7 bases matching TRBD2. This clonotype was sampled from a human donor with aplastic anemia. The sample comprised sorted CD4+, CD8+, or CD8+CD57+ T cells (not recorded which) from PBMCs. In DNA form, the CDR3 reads TGTGCCACCAGCAAAAGACTAGCTTGCAACGAGCAGTACCTC. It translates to CATSKRLACNEQYL.